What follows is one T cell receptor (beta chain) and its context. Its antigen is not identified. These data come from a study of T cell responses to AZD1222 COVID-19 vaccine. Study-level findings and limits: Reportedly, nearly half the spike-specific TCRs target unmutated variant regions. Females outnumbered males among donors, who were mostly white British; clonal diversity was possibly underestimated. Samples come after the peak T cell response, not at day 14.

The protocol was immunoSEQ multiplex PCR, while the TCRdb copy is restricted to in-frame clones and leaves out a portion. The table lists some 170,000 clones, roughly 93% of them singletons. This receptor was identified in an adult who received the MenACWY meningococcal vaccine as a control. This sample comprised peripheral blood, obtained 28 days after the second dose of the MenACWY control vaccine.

The CDR3 sequence: CSVLANSGGAFF. The CDR3 region has the DNA TGCAGCGTTTTGGCGAATTCAGGGGGGGCTTTCTTT. The rearrangement joins TRBV29-1 to TRBJ1-1; 7 bases align to TRBD1. CDR1 and CDR2 from the germline V gene are SQVTM and ANQGSEA. The CDR3 runs 12 residues. The J segment lost 11 bases and the V segment lost 5 bases, leaving 11 bases of the junction unmatched.